This T cell receptor beta chain was sequenced during a study of T cell responses to AZD1222 COVID-19 vaccine. Turning to the study itself: Timing groups of about 4 and about 12 weeks for second doses were pooled.

TCRdb's table, derived via immunoSEQ multiplex PCR, lists solely in-frame clones and lacks some. The sample records about 150,000 clones, approximately 88% being singletons. The CDR3 has 15 amino acids. The germline V gene has CDR1 MNHEY and CDR2 SMNVEV (reference sequence). The ends lost 4 bases at V and 2 bases at J; junction bases unmatched: 7. Here the sequenced sample was peripheral blood, taken on day 0 of AZD1222 vaccination. This clonotype was sampled from an adult in good health. The chain combines TRBV27 with TRBJ1-1; 7 bases are a match to TRBD1. Written as DNA, the CDR3 is TGTGCCAGCAGTTGGGGAAGGGGGCGCAACACTGAAGCTTTCTTT. Residues: CASSWGRGRNTEAFF.